This TCR beta chain was found in a study of CD8 T cells in Susac syndrome. After extraction with the RNeasy kit, roughly 0.5 to 1 ug of the RNA was reverse transcribed using random hexamers. Amplification of TCR beta CDR3 across 54 Vbeta and 13 Jbeta was performed with immunoSEQ multiplex PCR. MiXCR, run by TCRdb on the immunoSEQ multiplex PCR reads, gives a single entry per CDR3 protein. The data hold about 120,000 distinct CDR3 sequences, with 85% to 95% observed a single time. This CDR3 region has 14 residues. CDR1 and CDR2 (germline): LGHNA, YNFKEQ. The V segment lost 2 bases and the J segment 5 bases; nucleotides outside the gene matches: 1.

The sequenced material came from CD8+ T cells from PBMCs. V is TRBV4-2 and J is TRBJ1-5, with 9 bases identical to TRBD1. The receptor was derived from a human donor with Susac syndrome. The CDR3: CASSQRTGDQPQHF. CDR3 nucleotides: TGTGCCAGCAGCCAAAGGACAGGGGATCAGCCCCAGCATTTT.